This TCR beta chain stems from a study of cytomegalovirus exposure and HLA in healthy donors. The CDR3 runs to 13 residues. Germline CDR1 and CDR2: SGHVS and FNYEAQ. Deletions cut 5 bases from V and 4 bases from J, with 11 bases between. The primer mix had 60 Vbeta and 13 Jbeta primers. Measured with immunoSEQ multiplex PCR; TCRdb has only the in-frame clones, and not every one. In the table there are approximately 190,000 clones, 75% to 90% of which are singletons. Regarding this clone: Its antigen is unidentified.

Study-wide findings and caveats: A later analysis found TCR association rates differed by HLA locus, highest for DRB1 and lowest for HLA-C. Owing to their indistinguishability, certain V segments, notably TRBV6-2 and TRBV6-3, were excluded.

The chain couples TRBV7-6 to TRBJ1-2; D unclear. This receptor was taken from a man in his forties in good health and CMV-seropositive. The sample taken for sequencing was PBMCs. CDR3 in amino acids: CASSQTGSYGYTF. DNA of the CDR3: TGTGCCAGCAGCCAAACCGGGAGCTATGGCTACACCTTC.